This T cell receptor beta chain originates from a study of blood T cell repertoires in COVID-19. TCRdb's table, derived via immunoSEQ multiplex PCR, lists solely in-frame clones and lacks some. The sample includes fewer than 200,000 clones, around 82% of them seen just once. This clone was counted at least ten times. This TCR was recovered from a man aged 60 to 75 who had recovered from COVID-19. The source material was PBMCs or T cells enriched from blood (not recorded which).

The CDR3 DNA reads TGCGCCAGCAGCTTCGACAGGGCCGGGGCCGGGGAGCTGTTTTTT. Residues: CASSFDRAGAGELFF. The chain is built from TRBV5-1 and TRBJ2-2; TRBD1 matches at 7 bases. Losses at the gene ends were 2 bases for V and 6 bases for J; bases not matched to a gene: 7. Looked up from germline, CDR1 is SGHRS and CDR2 is YFSETQ. The CDR3 covers 15 residues.